Listed below are T cell receptor beta chains from one sample, sequenced in a study of glioma-infiltrating T cells. TCRdb analysed the multiplex PCR reads with MiXCR anew, one entry per CDR3 protein. The data show about 130,000 distinct CDR3 sequences, with around 25% seen just once and approximately 26% held by the top ten. The sequenced material came from glioma tissue, nonneoplastic brain tissue, or PBMCs (not recorded which). These TCRs come from a human donor with low-grade glioma or glioblastoma, undergoing nonglioma brain surgery, or in good health (not recorded which). CDR3s include the opening cysteine and the closing phenylalanine or tryptophan. D genes are given only for firm matches. Clone size appears in some rows only: once, few, many, or a class for an expanded clone.

V gene: TRBV7-2; clone size: many; D gene: .; J gene: TRBJ1-1; CDR3 DNA: TGTGCCAGCAGCTTATCAGGGATCACTGAAGCTTTCTTT; CDR3 protein: CASSLSGITEAFF
V gene: TRBV7-8; clone size: few; D gene: TRBD2; J gene: TRBJ2-3; CDR3 DNA: TGTGCCAGCAGCTTAGCCCGACTAGCGGGGGGCCGAAGGACAGATACGCAGTATTTT; CDR3 protein: CASSLARLAGGRRTDTQYF
V gene: TRBV20-1; clone size: few; D gene: .; J gene: TRBJ1-5; CDR3 DNA: TGCAGTGCCAGGAAATATAGCAATCAGCCCCAGCATTTT; CDR3 protein: CSARKYSNQPQHF
V gene: TRBV20-1; clone size: many; D gene: .; J gene: TRBJ2-5; CDR3 DNA: TGCAGTGCTAGAGAATCTTACAGGGCGGGGGAGACCCAGTACTTC; CDR3 protein: CSARESYRAGETQYF
V gene: TRBV14; clone size: .; D gene: .; J gene: TRBJ2-1; CDR3 DNA: TGTGCCAGCAGCCAACTCAATGAGCAGTTCTTC; CDR3 protein: CASSQLNEQFF
V gene: TRBV18; clone size: .; D gene: TRBD1; J gene: TRBJ2-3; CDR3 DNA: TGTGCCAGCTCACCATCCGGCAGGGGGCGAACAGATACGCAGTATTTT; CDR3 protein: CASSPSGRGRTDTQYF
V gene: TRBV15; clone size: many; D gene: TRBD1; J gene: TRBJ2-3; CDR3 DNA: TGTGCCACCAGCGAGGGGGGACAGGTCTCTGTCACAGATACGCAGTATTTT; CDR3 protein: CATSEGGQVSVTDTQYF
V gene: TRBV3-1; clone size: few; D gene: .; J gene: TRBJ1-5; CDR3 DNA: TGTGCCAGCAGTTTGGGGGACCATCTGCCCCAGCATTTT; CDR3 protein: CASSLGDHLPQHF
V gene: TRBV20-1; clone size: few; D gene: .; J gene: TRBJ2-3; CDR3 DNA: TGCAGTGCTGCCAGGACAGACATCACAGATACGCAGTATTTT; CDR3 protein: CSAARTDITDTQYF
V gene: TRBV5-1; clone size: .; D gene: .; J gene: TRBJ2-5; CDR3 DNA: TGCGCCAGCGGCCGGGACAATGCAGTGACCCAGTACTTC; CDR3 protein: CASGRDNAVTQYF
V gene: TRBV6-6; clone size: .; D gene: .; J gene: TRBJ2-3; CDR3 DNA: TGTGCCAGCAGTTACTCGGGGCGACAGGCGGATACGCAGTATTTT; CDR3 protein: CASSYSGRQADTQYF
V gene: TRBV7-6; clone size: many; D gene: .; J gene: TRBJ2-3; CDR3 DNA: TGTGCCAGCAGCTTAGGGGGCGAAATAGATACGCAGTATTTT; CDR3 protein: CASSLGGEIDTQYF
V gene: TRBV6-6; clone size: once; D gene: .; J gene: TRBJ2-6; CDR3 DNA: TGTGCCAGCAGTACCCCCCAGGGGACCTTATCTGGGGCCAACGCCCTGACTTTC; CDR3 protein: CASSTPQGTLSGANALTF
V gene: TRBV20-1; clone size: few; D gene: TRBD1; J gene: TRBJ1-6; CDR3 DNA: TGCAGTGCCACCGGACAGGCCAGTACCCTCCACTTT; CDR3 protein: CSATGQASTLHF
V gene: TRBV27; clone size: .; D gene: TRBD2; J gene: TRBJ2-3; CDR3 DNA: TGTGCCAGCAGTTTATCGATCCTAGCGGGGGGGGTGGGTACGCAGTATTTT; CDR3 protein: CASSLSILAGGVGTQYF
V gene: TRBV20-1; clone size: few; D gene: .; J gene: TRBJ2-1; CDR3 DNA: TGCAGTGCTTCCGGTGACAGGGGACTAGGCAATGAGCAGTTCTTC; CDR3 protein: CSASGDRGLGNEQFF
V gene: TRBV27; clone size: many; D gene: TRBD1; J gene: TRBJ2-3; CDR3 DNA: TGTGCCAGCAGTCTAAGACAGGGGGATACGCAGTATTTT; CDR3 protein: CASSLRQGDTQYF
V gene: TRBV7-2; clone size: .; D gene: .; J gene: TRBJ2-1; CDR3 DNA: TGTGCCAGCAGCTTAATGGGGCGAGAGTACAATGAGCAGTTCTTC; CDR3 protein: CASSLMGREYNEQFF
V gene: TRBV7-9; clone size: few; D gene: TRBD1; J gene: TRBJ1-2; CDR3 DNA: TGTGCCAGCAGCGCGGGGGACAGGGGAATTGGCTACACCTTC; CDR3 protein: CASSAGDRGIGYTF
V gene: TRBV7-2; clone size: .; D gene: .; J gene: TRBJ1-1; CDR3 DNA: TGCGCCAGCAGCCAAGATGCCAGGCTCGAACCTGAAGCTTTCTTT; CDR3 protein: CASSQDARLEPEAFF
V gene: TRBV7-9; clone size: few; D gene: TRBD2; J gene: TRBJ2-1; CDR3 DNA: TGTGCCAGCAGCTTGAATAGCGGGGGGCCGAATGAGCAGTTCTTC; CDR3 protein: CASSLNSGGPNEQFF
V gene: TRBV28; clone size: .; D gene: TRBD1; J gene: TRBJ2-1; CDR3 DNA: TGTGCCAGCAAGCGCCCCGCGACAGGGCTTTACAATGAGCAGTTCTTC; CDR3 protein: CASKRPATGLYNEQFF
V gene: TRBV19; clone size: .; D gene: .; J gene: TRBJ1-2; CDR3 DNA: TGTGCCAGTAGTATATGGGGACAACCTCGCCATGGCTACACCTTC; CDR3 protein: CASSIWGQPRHGYTF
V gene: TRBV28; clone size: .; D gene: .; J gene: TRBJ2-1; CDR3 DNA: TGTGCCAGCAGTTTAAGCTTCGAGGTTGAGCAGTTCTTC; CDR3 protein: CASSLSFEVEQFF
V gene: TRBV27; clone size: .; D gene: TRBD2; J gene: TRBJ2-4; CDR3 DNA: TGTGCCAGCAGTCGGTCTACTCTAGCGGGGGGAGACATTCAGTACTTC; CDR3 protein: CASSRSTLAGGDIQYF
V gene: TRBV6-1; clone size: many; D gene: TRBD1; J gene: TRBJ1-5; CDR3 DNA: TGTGCCAGCATGGGGACAGGAAATCAGCCCCAGCATTTT; CDR3 protein: CASMGTGNQPQHF
V gene: TRBV11-2; clone size: .; D gene: .; J gene: TRBJ2-5; CDR3 DNA: TGTGCGAGCAGACGGGGGCCGAGGGAGACCCAGTACTTC; CDR3 protein: CASRRGPRETQYF
V gene: TRBV20-1; clone size: .; D gene: .; J gene: TRBJ1-4; CDR3 DNA: TGCAGTGCTAGAGATGTCGGGCCAGGGTGGGATGAAAAACTGTTTTTT; CDR3 protein: CSARDVGPGWDEKLFF
V gene: TRBV19; clone size: few; D gene: .; J gene: TRBJ1-5; CDR3 DNA: TGTGCCAGTAACTCGGGCCAACCAAGCAATCAGCCCCAGCATTTT; CDR3 protein: CASNSGQPSNQPQHF
V gene: TRBV7-8; clone size: many; D gene: TRBD1; J gene: TRBJ2-1; CDR3 DNA: TGTGCCAGCAGCTTCCGGGACAGGGGCTACAATGAGCAGTTCTTC; CDR3 protein: CASSFRDRGYNEQFF
V gene: TRBV4-2; clone size: .; D gene: .; J gene: TRBJ2-1; CDR3 DNA: TGTGCCAGCAGCCAAGATAGGGTAGGGGGGCCCCTACAGAATGAGCAGTTCTTC; CDR3 protein: CASSQDRVGGPLQNEQFF
V gene: TRBV27; clone size: many; D gene: .; J gene: TRBJ1-1; CDR3 DNA: TGTGCCAGCAGTTTAAACGGGTGGCAAGCTTTCTTT; CDR3 protein: CASSLNGWQAFF
V gene: TRBV5-1; clone size: .; D gene: .; J gene: TRBJ2-3; CDR3 DNA: TGCGCCAGCAGCACAGGACAGACTGGGACAGATACGCAGTATTTT; CDR3 protein: CASSTGQTGTDTQYF
V gene: TRBV12-3/TRBV12-4; clone size: .; D gene: .; J gene: TRBJ2-1; CDR3 DNA: TGTGCCAGCAGGCCGGAGGGCTCCTACAATGAGCAGTTCTTC; CDR3 protein: CASRPEGSYNEQFF
V gene: TRBV2; clone size: few; D gene: .; J gene: TRBJ1-3; CDR3 DNA: TGTGCCAGCAGTGACGGTCCCGGACAGCTCTCTGGAAACACCATATATTTT; CDR3 protein: CASSDGPGQLSGNTIYF
V gene: TRBV27; clone size: few; D gene: .; J gene: TRBJ2-2; CDR3 DNA: TGTGCCAGCTGCTGGACTGCGAACACCGGGGAGCTGTTTTTT; CDR3 protein: CASCWTANTGELFF
V gene: TRBV29-1; clone size: few; D gene: .; J gene: TRBJ1-1; CDR3 DNA: TGCAGCGTTGTATATAGATTTATGCGTGAAGCTTTCTTT; CDR3 protein: CSVVYRFMREAFF
V gene: TRBV24-1; clone size: few; D gene: .; J gene: TRBJ2-5; CDR3 DNA: TGTGCCACCAGTGCCGCATATACTGGGCAAGAGACCCAGTACTTC; CDR3 protein: CATSAAYTGQETQYF
V gene: TRBV6-6; clone size: few; D gene: .; J gene: TRBJ2-1; CDR3 DNA: TGTGCCAGCAGTTACGAGGCAGGGACGGTAAATGAGCAGTTCTTC; CDR3 protein: CASSYEAGTVNEQFF
V gene: TRBV6-1; clone size: few; D gene: .; J gene: TRBJ2-5; CDR3 DNA: TGTGCCAGCAAATCGAGGGGTCATACGGATGGAGAGACCCAGTACTTC; CDR3 protein: CASKSRGHTDGETQYF
V gene: TRBV4-1; clone size: few; D gene: .; J gene: TRBJ2-1; CDR3 DNA: TGCGCCAGCAGCCTTCGTGTTTTGGGGGGTGAGCAGTTCTTC; CDR3 protein: CASSLRVLGGEQFF